This note documents a single T cell receptor (beta chain) sequence. Its antigen remains unknown. The data belong to a study of shared clonotypes between healthy human individuals. About the study: Researchers drew samples from two women and a few men aged 18 to 49. Study-level points and caveats: Represented diversity (both genetic and exposure-history) was limited by the small number of donors.

Germline lookup yields CDR1 SGDLS and CDR2 YYNGEE. This CDR3 comprises 15 residues. Trimming took 2 bases from V and 4 from J; bases not matched to a gene: 3. Assay used: immunoSEQ multiplex PCR; TCRdb lists only in-frame clones, some missing. There are roughly 1,800,000 clones in the sample; 85% to 95% occur only once, and 0.9% to 1.5% lies in the top ten. Terminally differentiated effector memory CD45RA+ cells were left out of the naive CD8 fraction, which was CD45RO-negative and positively selected for CCR7. The receptor was derived from a man aged 18 to 29 in good health. The chain has TRBV9 and TRBJ2-3; 11 bases align to TRBD2. The sample consisted of naive CD8+ T cells sorted from blood. This CDR3 is CASSVSGRVPDTQYF. DNA of the CDR3: TGTGCCAGCAGCGTTAGCGGGAGGGTACCAGATACGCAGTATTTT.